The next 3 T cell receptor beta chains were all read from a single sample in a study of blood T cell repertoires in COVID-19 (dated by TCRdb to about 2020). The library was prepared using the immunoSEQ multiplex PCR assay. Here the immuneACCESS table is served through TCRdb, limited to in-frame sequences with V and J called. Missing clones are a known gap in these copies; in checked studies unresolved V genes cover under half, and the rest lacks a known reason. The sample table records around 300,000 clones; approximately 86% of these occur just once. The ten largest clones represent around 4.2% of the sample. The source material was peripheral blood. The receptors shown here come from a woman in her forties or fifties with active or convalescent COVID-19.

The chain carries TRBV7-9 and TRBJ1-3; 9 bases are a match to TRBD1. This CDR3 has 16 residues. V gave up 5 bases and J gave up 2 bases; unmatched junction bases: 7. Germline V gives CDR1 SEHNR, CDR2 FQNEAQ (reference sequence). CDR3 sequence: CASSRGTGRTGNTIYF. In DNA, the CDR3 is TGTGCCAGCAGCAGAGGGACAGGGCGAACTGGAAACACCATATATTTT.

J is TRBJ1-1 and V is TRBV27; D is unresolved. CDR1 is MNHEY, CDR2 SMNVEV, per germline (reference sequence). The V gene lost 8 bases and the J gene lost 2 bases, with 15 bases spanning the gap. The CDR3 length is 14 residues. The CDR3: CASVATGINTEAFF. DNA of the CDR3: TGTGCCAGCGTGGCTACGGGGATAAACACTGAAGCTTTCTTT.

This clone was detected only once. The gene calls are TRBV19 and TRBJ1-2; 7 bases match TRBD1. Trimming took 3 bases from V and 8 from J; bases not matched to a gene: 12. The CDR3 has 15 amino acids. Germline CDR1 LNHDA, CDR2 SQIVND (reference sequence). The CDR3 loop is CASSMDPPTGSGYTF. CDR3 nucleotides: TGTGCCAGTAGTATGGACCCACCGACAGGGAGCGGCTACACCTTC.